The 10 T cell receptor beta chains below all came from one sample that was sequenced in a study of technical replicates of blood from a handful of donors. Libraries were prepared by immunoSEQ multiplex PCR; TCRdb keeps only in-frame clonotypes and omits some of them. Of about 68,000 clones listed, 95% to 97% are singletons. Sample: T cells isolated from PBMCs. All receptors come from a human donor in good health.

The chain recombines TRBV27 with TRBJ2-5; no reliable D call. The germline V gene has CDR1 MNHEY and CDR2 SMNVEV (reference sequence). This CDR3 has 13 amino acids. Trimming took 3 bases from V and 4 from J, leaving 9 bases between them. The CDR3: CASSFRRSETQYF. CDR3 DNA sequence: TGTGCCAGCAGTTTTAGGCGGTCAGAGACCCAGTACTTC.

CDR3 bases: TGCGCCAGCAGCTTGGGGACTACAGGGGGCACGTCCTACGAGCAGTACTTC. As protein: CASSLGTTGGTSYEQYF. The V and J genes are TRBV5-1 and TRBJ2-7, with 9 bases matching TRBD1. The trim removed 0 bases at V and 1 base at J, leaving 8 bases unmatched. Germline V gene data show CDR1 as SGHRS and CDR2 as YFSETQ. This CDR3 has 17 residues.

The chain joins TRBV7-3 to TRBJ2-1; D is perhaps TRBD2 (5 bases). The V gene's germline CDR1 is SGHTA and CDR2 FQGTGA. Trimming removed 2 bases at V and 3 bases at J, with 5 bases between. This CDR3 region has 13 residues. CDR3 in amino acids: CASSLGLYNEQFF. The CDR3 nucleotides read TGTGCCAGCAGCTTAGGACTCTACAATGAGCAGTTCTTC.

This chain links TRBV6-6 with TRBJ1-4; 8 nucleotides line up with TRBD1. This CDR3 is 14 amino acids long. The germline V gene has CDR1 MNHNY and CDR2 SVGAGI (reference sequence). The V segment lost 5 bases and the J segment 5 bases; nucleotides outside the gene matches: 4. The CDR3 here is CASSVQGGNEKLFF. CDR3 DNA sequence: TGTGCCAGCAGTGTACAGGGGGGAAATGAAAAACTGTTTTTT.

The chain recombines TRBV7-3 with TRBJ2-1; unclear D gene. The CDR3 is 12 residues long. V was shortened by 3 bases and J by 10 bases, with 10 bases between the two germline ends. Germline V gene sequence: CDR1 SGHTA, CDR2 FQGTGA. The chain's CDR3 is CASSFARSEQFF. The CDR3 DNA follows: TGTGCCAGCAGCTTCGCTAGATCAGAGCAGTTCTTC.

The V call is TRBV11-2, the J call TRBJ2-7; weak D call: TRBD1 (5 bases). Looked up from germline, CDR1 is SGHAT and CDR2 is FQNNGV. The CDR3 covers 15 residues. The V end lost 5 bases, the J end lost 3 bases, and 17 bases lay between the germline ends. The CDR3 coding sequence is TGTGCCAGCAGCCCCAGCTCGTCTCAGGGCTACGAGCAGTACTTC. It yields the protein CASSPSSSQGYEQYF.

V is TRBV5-1 and J is TRBJ2-1; the match to TRBD2 covers 10 bases. With 4 bases clipped from V and 5 bases from J, the junction kept 6 bases outside the gene matches. CDR1 and CDR2 (germline): SGHRS, YFSETQ. The CDR3 extends over 15 amino acids. CDR3 residues: CASSPISGRNNEQFF. The CDR3 DNA reads TGCGCCAGCAGCCCCATTAGCGGGAGGAACAATGAGCAGTTCTTC.

In DNA form, the CDR3 reads TGTGCCACCAGCAGAGACCCAGGGGGCCCTGGAAACACCATATATTTT. It translates to CATSRDPGGPGNTIYF. The rearrangement links TRBV15 to TRBJ1-3; 8 bases map to TRBD1. V was clipped by 0 bases and J by 2 bases; unmatched bases: 3. Germline V gene data show CDR1 as LNHNV and CDR2 as YYDKDF (reference sequence). The CDR3 runs 16 residues. Full variable domain (outside the CDR3, taken from reference TRBV15 and TRBJ1-3): DAMVIQNPRYQVTQFGKPVTLSCSQTLNHNVMYWYQQKSSQAPKLLFHYYDKDFNNEADTPDNFQSRRPNTSFCFLDIRSPGLGDTAMYLCATSRDPGGPGNTIYFGEGSWLTVV.

V is TRBV5-4 and J is TRBJ1-1; 7 bases map to TRBD1. V shed 6 bases and J 3 bases; nucleotides not matched to a gene: 14. Per germline, CDR1 SGHNT and CDR2 YYREEE (reference sequence). The length of the CDR3 is 16 residues. The CDR3 reads CASNYPQEGADTEAFF. The CDR3 bases are TGTGCCAGCAACTACCCACAGGAGGGGGCGGACACTGAAGCTTTCTTT.

The chain employs TRBV29-1 and TRBJ1-1; no reliable D call. Trimming left V 6 bases short and J 1 base short, with 3 bases between. The CDR3 contains 10 residues. Per germline, CDR1 SQVTM and CDR2 ANQGSEA. The CDR3 protein is CSVGNTEAFF. DNA of the CDR3: TGCAGCGTCGGGAACACTGAAGCTTTCTTT.